The clone carrying this T cell receptor beta chain was seen a few times. Antigen: not known. The sample comes from a study of spatial heterogeneity in lung cancer. Overall study context: Available follow-up PBMC samples, collected a median of roughly two years post-resection, were sequenced.

Described time point: blood at routine non-recurrence follow-up after resection. Material for sequencing was whole RNA from tumor, nontumor lung or frozen PBMC, left unsorted. Trimming removed 3 bases at V and 4 bases at J, with 19 bases between. The CDR3 is 16 residues long. Germline V gene lookup returns CDR1 DFQATT and CDR2 SNEGSKA (reference sequence). In the library, each TCR cDNA molecule bore its own unique molecular identifier. TCRdb redid the calling of the 5' RACE reads with MiXCR, one entry per CDR3 protein. In the table there are 25,000 to 35,000 distinct CDR3 sequences, 5% to 6.5% of which are singletons. Study-wide results and limits: The appearance of ubiquitous expanded tumor TCRs in blood was greater at resection than follow-up.

The chain combines TRBV20-1 with TRBJ2-1; possible D gene TRBD2, 6 bases. This TCR came from a female donor with early-stage non-small cell lung cancer. This material consisted of PBMCs, taken at follow-up. CDR3 bases: TGCAGTGCTAGCGGGAGTGACAGCTTTGGGTACAATGAGCAGTTCTTC. Translation gives CSASGSDSFGYNEQFF.